Given below is one T cell receptor (beta chain) in context. The antigen is not known. The data were taken from a study of cytomegalovirus exposure and HLA in healthy donors. Study conclusions and caveats: It was about 150 TCR beta chains that were listed as cytomegalovirus-associated.

PCR was performed using 60 Vbeta and 13 Jbeta primers. Using immunoSEQ multiplex PCR, the repertoire was profiled, and TCRdb retains in-frame clones only, with some absent. This table has fewer than 150,000 clones, under 80% appearing once. Germline CDR1 and CDR2: MNHNS and SASEGT. Trimming pared 3 bases from V and 1 base from J, leaving 12 bases between. This CDR3 has 15 residues. The clonotype comes from a woman between 40 and 50 years old in good health and CMV-seropositive. What was sequenced was PBMCs. The chain employs TRBV6-1 and TRBJ1-2; D remains unclear. The CDR3 coding sequence is TGTGCCAGCAGTGACAGGTTCCCACTTAACTATGGCTACACCTTC. It yields the protein CASSDRFPLNYGYTF.